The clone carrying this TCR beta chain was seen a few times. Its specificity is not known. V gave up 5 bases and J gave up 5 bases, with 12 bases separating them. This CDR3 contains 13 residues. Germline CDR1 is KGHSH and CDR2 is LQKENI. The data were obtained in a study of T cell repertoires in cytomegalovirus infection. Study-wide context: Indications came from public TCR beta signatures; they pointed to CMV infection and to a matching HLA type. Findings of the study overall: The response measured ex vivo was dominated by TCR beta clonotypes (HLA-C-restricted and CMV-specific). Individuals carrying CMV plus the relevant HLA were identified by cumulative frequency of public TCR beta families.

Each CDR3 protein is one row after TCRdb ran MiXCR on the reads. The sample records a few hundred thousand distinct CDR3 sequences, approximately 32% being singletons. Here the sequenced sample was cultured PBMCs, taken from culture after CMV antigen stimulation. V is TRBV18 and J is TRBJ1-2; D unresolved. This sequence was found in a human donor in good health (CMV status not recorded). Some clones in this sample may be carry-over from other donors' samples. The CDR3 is CASSTEAYYGYTF. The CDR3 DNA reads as TGTGCCAGCTCAACGGAGGCTTATTATGGCTACACCTTC.